Below are 22 T cell receptor beta chains sequenced from a single sample in a study of T-cell reconstitution after alpha-beta-depleted transplantation in children. Preparing the TCRbeta library involved the use of unique molecular identifiers. TCRdb itself ran the PCR reads through MiXCR, one entry per CDR3 protein. Of 440,000 or so distinct CDR3 sequences detected, around two fifths appear once; the ten largest clones hold under 35%. The sequencing here drew on PBMCs, taken before TCRalphabeta/CD19-depleted stem cell transplant. The receptor set was obtained from a girl aged 2 to 10 with aplastic anemia, due to receive a stem cell transplant.

This sequence joins TRBV20-1 and TRBJ2-7, with no clear D. The germline gives CDR1 DFQATT, CDR2 SNEGSKA (reference sequence). Trimming left V 6 bases short and J 5 bases short, with 20 bases between. The length of the CDR3 is 14 residues. The CDR3 sequence: CSAPGILIENEQYF. CDR3 sequence (DNA): TGCAGTGCCCCGGGCATATTAATCGAGAACGAGCAGTACTTC.

V usage is TRBV2 and J usage is TRBJ1-5; D gene unclear. Germline lookup yields CDR1 SNHLY and CDR2 FYNNEI. CDR3 length: 13 amino acids. V lost 0 bases and J 7 bases, leaving 7 bases between the germline ends. The CDR3 region is CASSEARVQPQHF. CDR3 DNA sequence: TGTGCCAGCAGTGAAGCGCGTGTCCAGCCCCAGCATTTT.

The chain employs TRBV5-1 and TRBJ2-3; TRBD2 matches 9 bases. After removal of 4 bases from V and 5 bases from J, the junction contained 11 bases not matched to a gene. CDR1 and CDR2 (germline): SGHRS, YFSETQ. This CDR3 has 16 amino acids. CDR3 in amino acids: CASSGTLAGAGDTQYF. DNA of the CDR3: TGCGCCAGCAGCGGCACTTTAGCGGGAGCCGGAGATACGCAGTATTTT.

The CDR3 is CASRERGTDTQYF. In DNA, the CDR3 is TGCGCCAGCAGAGAGCGGGGCACAGATACGCAGTATTTT. This rearrangement joins TRBV5-1 to TRBJ2-3; D is perhaps TRBD2 (6 bases). The CDR3 extends over 13 amino acids. Trimming shortened V by 5 bases and J by 1 base, and 8 bases separated the two germline ends. Germline values: CDR1 SGHRS, CDR2 YFSETQ.

The rearrangement uses TRBV5-1 and TRBJ2-3; 9 bases agree with TRBD1. CDR3 length: 14 amino acids. CDR1 is SGHRS, CDR2 YFSETQ, per germline. V lost 4 bases and J lost 2; bases outside the gene matches: 2. CDR3 sequence reads: CASSGTGYTDTQYF. DNA of the CDR3: TGCGCCAGCAGCGGGACAGGGTACACAGATACGCAGTATTTT. Based on the CDR3 plus reference TRBV5-1 and TRBJ2-3, the full variable domain is KAGVTQTPRYLIKTRGQQVTLSCSPISGHRSVSWYQQTPGQGLQFLFEYFSETQRNKGNFPGRFSGRQFSNSRSEMNVSTLELGDSALYLCASSGTGYTDTQYFGPGTRLTVL.

This clonotype was counted many times. The CDR3 sequence: CASSLADYGLAGGNEQFF. The CDR3 DNA reads as TGTGCCAGCAGTTTAGCGGACTATGGACTAGCGGGAGGTAATGAGCAGTTCTTC. The rearrangement uses TRBV12-3 or TRBV12-4 and TRBJ2-1, with TRBD2 identical over 14 bases. The CDR3 has 18 amino acids. V shed 0 bases and J 7 bases; nucleotides not matched to a gene: 8.

This chain joins TRBV20-1 and TRBJ2-6; 7 bases are a match to TRBD2. CDR1 is DFQATT, CDR2 SNEGSKA, per germline (reference sequence). This CDR3 region has 20 residues. Losses at the gene ends were 0 bases for V and 1 base for J; bases not matched to a gene: 15. CDR3 sequence (DNA): TGCAGTGCTAGAGAACTCTCAGAATGGGAGGGACCTTCTGGGGCCAACGTCCTGACTTTC. This translates into CSARELSEWEGPSGANVLTF.

This clonotype showed up many times. The chain combines TRBV7-9 with TRBJ2-3; D gene ambiguous. V dropped 3 bases and J dropped 9 bases, with 10 bases sitting between them. The CDR3 contains 12 residues. CDR1 and CDR2 from the germline V gene are SEHNR and FQNEAQ (reference sequence). The CDR3: CASSFDYWTQYF. The CDR3 nucleotides read TGTGCCAGCAGCTTTGATTACTGGACGCAGTATTTT. Together with reference TRBV7-9 and TRBJ2-3, the CDR3 gives the full variable domain: DTGVSQNPRHKITKRGQNVTFRCDPISEHNRLYWYRQTLGQGPEFLTYFQNEAQLEKSRLLSDRFSAERPKGSFSTLEIQRTEQGDSAMYLCASSFDYWTQYFGPGTRLTVL.

This clonotype was found a few times. CDR3 nucleotide sequence: TGTGCCAGCAGTTTAAGGGTTAGCAATCAGCCCCAGCATTTT. Its protein is CASSLRVSNQPQHF. V is TRBV28 and J is TRBJ1-5; no clear D. The CDR3 length is 14 residues. Trimming removed 2 bases from V and 0 bases from J, with 5 bases in between. Germline V gene lookup returns CDR1 MDHEN and CDR2 SYDVKM.

In its sample, this clonotype was seen a few times. This chain uses TRBV19 with TRBJ2-2; D possibly corresponds to TRBD2 (6 bases). V lost 4 bases, J lost 4 bases, and 13 bases lay in between. Germline loops: CDR1 LNHDA, CDR2 SQIVND (reference sequence). The CDR3 consists of 15 residues. Here the CDR3 DNA reads TGTGCCAGTAGTACCATGGGACTGGGCACCGGGGAGCTGTTTTTT. Translation: CASSTMGLGTGELFF.

The genes are TRBV2 and TRBJ2-3; D unresolved. The V gene's germline CDR1 is SNHLY and CDR2 FYNNEI. The CDR3 covers 15 residues. The V end was cut by 2 bases, the J end by 0 bases, with 9 bases between. CDR3 bases: TGTGCCAGCAGTGAAAATACAGTCAGCACAGATACGCAGTATTTT. It translates to CASSENTVSTDTQYF.

Ten or more counts support this clonotype. The V call is TRBV3-1, the J call TRBJ2-5, with 8 bases that match TRBD2. This CDR3 is built from 16 residues. The germline CDR1 and CDR2 sequences are LGHDT and YNNKEL (reference sequence). The V gene end was trimmed by 4 bases and the J gene end by 2 bases; junction bases not matched to a gene: 9. The CDR3 DNA sequence: TGTGCCAGCAGCCGACTTAGCGGGACCGTTCAAGAGACCCAGTACTTC. Translated: CASSRLSGTVQETQYF.

The gene calls are TRBV11-1 and TRBJ2-1; TRBD1 matches 7 bases. The ends lost 8 bases at V and 8 bases at J; junction bases unmatched: 27. This CDR3 contains 19 residues. CDR1 SGHAT and CDR2 FQDESV come from the germline V gene (reference sequence). CDR3: CASGKSGTATLTANDEQFF. DNA of the CDR3: TGTGCCAGCGGTAAATCCGGGACAGCGACCCTAACAGCCAATGATGAGCAGTTCTTC.

The chain joins TRBV6-5 to TRBJ2-5; no reliable D call. CDR1 and CDR2 (germline): MNHEY, SVGAGI. V was shortened by 0 bases and J by 4 bases, with 9 bases between the two germline ends. The CDR3 length is 14 residues. CDR3 bases: TGTGCCAGCAGTTACTCGAACGGCGGAGAGACCCAGTACTTC. Translation gives CASSYSNGGETQYF.

This clonotype was counted many times. The rearrangement joins TRBV7-2 to TRBJ2-1; 7 bases are shared with TRBD1. This CDR3 is 15 amino acids long. Unmatched junction bases numbered 4, after V lost 1 base and J lost 4 bases. Germline CDR1 and CDR2: SGHTA and FQGNSA. CDR3 nucleotide sequence: TGTGCCAGCAGCTTAGACGGGACAGCATACAATGAGCAGTTCTTC. This translates into CASSLDGTAYNEQFF.

The V and J genes are TRBV6-1 and TRBJ1-2; D is unresolved. The CDR3 runs 12 residues. Trimming removed 1 base from V and 3 bases from J, with 3 bases in between. Germline CDR1 MNHNS, CDR2 SASEGT. DNA for the CDR3: TGTGCCAGCAGTGAAGTTGACTATGGCTACACCTTC. Its translation is CASSEVDYGYTF.

V usage is TRBV20-1 and J usage is TRBJ2-3; 14 positions agree with TRBD2. The CDR3 runs to 16 residues. Germline lookup yields CDR1 DFQATT and CDR2 SNEGSKA (reference sequence). Germline trimming cut 6 bases from V and 4 bases from J; bases unmatched to any gene: 9. The CDR3 spells CSARPGLAGEADTQYF. CDR3 coding DNA: TGCAGTGCCCGGCCGGGACTAGCGGGAGAGGCAGATACGCAGTATTTT.

This sequence joins TRBV28 and TRBJ2-5; 7 bases map to TRBD2. The CDR3 spans 13 residues. The J segment lost 2 bases and the V segment lost 7 bases, leaving 4 bases of the junction unmatched. Germline CDR1 MDHEN, CDR2 SYDVKM. Here the CDR3 DNA reads TGTGCCAGCACTGGGGGAGGGCAAGAGACCCAGTACTTC. It yields the protein CASTGGGQETQYF.

The rearrangement uses TRBV10-3 and TRBJ2-7; 11 bases agree with TRBD1. The CDR3 length is 15 residues. The germline V gene has CDR1 ENHRY and CDR2 SYGVKD. With 5 bases clipped from V and 1 base from J, the junction kept 4 bases outside the gene matches. The CDR3 DNA sequence: TGTGCCATCAGTAACGGACAGGGGGCTTCCTACGAGCAGTACTTC. This translates into CAISNGQGASYEQYF.

This rearrangement joins TRBV7-9 to TRBJ2-5; possibly TRBD2 for D (5 bases). There are 14 residues in the CDR3. Germline V gene data show CDR1 as SEHNR and CDR2 as FQNEAQ (reference sequence). V was clipped by 5 bases and J by 9 bases, with 19 bases between them. The CDR3 DNA sequence: TGTGCCAGCAGCGGTAAAGGGCCGACCGGGGCCCAGTACTTC. It is translated as CASSGKGPTGAQYF.

The rearrangement uses TRBV27 and TRBJ2-7, with 10 bases lining up with TRBD1. Per the germline V gene, CDR1 is MNHEY and CDR2 is SMNVEV (reference sequence). The V segment lost 7 bases and the J segment 5 bases; nucleotides outside the gene matches: 5. CDR3 length equals 13 residues. The CDR3 is CASTDRGPNEQYF. In DNA, the CDR3 is TGTGCCAGCACTGACAGGGGGCCCAACGAGCAGTACTTC.

The V and J genes are TRBV6-1 and TRBJ2-2; unclear D gene. The germline V gene encodes CDR1 MNHNS and CDR2 SASEGT. V was clipped by 6 bases and J by 4 bases, with 15 bases between them. The CDR3 runs to 15 residues. In nucleotides, the CDR3 is TGTGCCAGCAGGGCAACGCCCGTTCGCACCGGGGAGCTGTTTTTT. Residues: CASRATPVRTGELFF.